One and the same sample provided the 14 T cell receptor beta chains below, sequenced in a study of blood T cell repertoires in COVID-19. Generated by immunoSEQ multiplex PCR, the TCRdb table keeps only in-frame clones and is missing some. The sample yields around 380,000 clones, around 87% seen once. Material for sequencing was PBMCs or T cells enriched from blood (not recorded which). Every receptor here comes from a man younger than 45 who had recovered from COVID-19.

This clone occurred once. The CDR3 sequence is CASSPGQAVGYTF. The CDR3 DNA reads as TGTGCCAGCTCACCGGGACAGGCAGTAGGCTACACCTTC. V and J are TRBV18 and TRBJ1-2; 8 bases agree with TRBD1. Per the germline V gene, CDR1 is KGHSH and CDR2 is LQKENI. V shed 3 bases, J shed 8 bases, and the junction held 5 bases outside the gene matches. This CDR3 comprises 13 residues.

The chain employs TRBV27 and TRBJ2-7; no firm D call. This CDR3 spans 14 amino acids. CDR1 MNHEY and CDR2 SMNVEV come from the germline V gene (reference sequence). V was trimmed by 6 bases and J by 3 bases, leaving 15 bases between them. DNA for the CDR3: TGTGCCAGCAGCCGCCGGAACAGTAACTACGAGCAGTACTTC. Protein product: CASSRRNSNYEQYF.

J is TRBJ2-1 and V is TRBV29-1; perhaps TRBD1 as D (5 bases). Germline CDR1 reads SQVTM; CDR2 reads ANQGSEA. Trimming stripped 7 bases from V and 6 bases from J, with 19 bases between. This CDR3 region has 14 residues. CDR3 protein: CSAQKGWQGNEQFF. The CDR3 DNA is TGCAGCGCCCAAAAAGGGTGGCAGGGCAATGAGCAGTTCTTC.

The gene calls are TRBV7-8 and TRBJ1-5; D remains unclear. The CDR3 has 15 residues. V was trimmed by 1 base and J by 0 bases, leaving 7 bases between them. The germline gives CDR1 SGHVS, CDR2 FQNEAQ. CDR3 in DNA: TGTGCCAGCAGCTTAGAGCGAGGTAGCAATCAGCCCCAGCATTTT. Protein: CASSLERGSNQPQHF.

This clone was recorded a few times. The V call is TRBV7-8, the J call TRBJ1-1, with 7 bases aligning to TRBD1. Germline V gene sequence: CDR1 SGHVS, CDR2 FQNEAQ. The CDR3 extends over 14 amino acids. V lost 4 bases to trimming and J lost 4 bases; unmatched junction nucleotides: 6. DNA for the CDR3: TGTGCCAGCAGCTATAGGACAGGTCTCACTGAAGCTTTCTTT. Encoded protein: CASSYRTGLTEAFF.

V usage is TRBV6-5 and J usage is TRBJ1-6; the D gene is possibly TRBD1 (6 bases). Germline assignment: CDR1 MNHEY and CDR2 SVGAGI. The CDR3 is made up of 14 amino acids. V lost 9 bases to trimming and J lost 7 bases, with 16 bases between them. Here the CDR3 reads CARHRVIGNSPLHF. The CDR3 bases are TGTGCCAGACACAGGGTGATTGGGAATTCACCCCTCCACTTT.

J is TRBJ1-1 and V is TRBV14; perhaps TRBD1 as D (5 bases). Trimming cost V 6 bases and J 1 base, with 12 bases left between them. Germline lookup yields CDR1 SGHDN and CDR2 FVKESK. This CDR3 has 14 amino acids. The CDR3 DNA is TGTGCCAGCAGTTTCGGGGGGGGGAACACTGAAGCTTTCTTT. Amino acid sequence: CASSFGGGNTEAFF. The variable domain in full, with the rest retrieved from reference TRBV14 and TRBJ1-1, is EAGVTQFPSHSVIEKGQTVTLRCDPISGHDNLYWYRRVMGKEIKFLLHFVKESKQDESGMPNNRFLAERTGGTYSTLKVQPAELEDSGVYFCASSFGGGNTEAFFGQGTRLTVV.

V gene TRBV11-2 combines with J gene TRBJ2-3; 10 bases align to TRBD2. V gave up 4 bases and J gave up 8 bases; unmatched junction bases: 15. Germline CDR1 reads SGHAT; CDR2 reads FQNNGV. The CDR3 sequence is 17 residues long. CDR3 sequence: CASSSSHSGGTDGTQYF. CDR3 DNA: TGTGCCAGCAGCTCCTCCCATAGCGGGGGGACTGATGGTACGCAGTATTTT.

This clone was observed a handful of times. The V call is TRBV7-2, the J call TRBJ2-3; D might be TRBD2 (5 bases). In germline, CDR1 is SGHTA, CDR2 FQGNSA. V was trimmed by 5 bases and J by 2 bases, leaving 14 bases between them. The CDR3 is made up of 15 amino acids. CDR3 sequence: CASSPRGILTDTQYF. Written as DNA, the CDR3 is TGTGCCAGCAGCCCCCGGGGTATTCTCACAGATACGCAGTATTTT.

This chain uses TRBV20-1 with TRBJ1-1; D perhaps matches TRBD1 (5 bases). Germline V gene data show CDR1 as DFQATT and CDR2 as SNEGSKA (reference sequence). Trimming pared 3 bases from V and 6 bases from J, leaving 11 bases between. The CDR3 has 12 amino acids. The CDR3: CSASRGGPEAFF. In DNA form, the CDR3 reads TGCAGTGCTAGTCGGGGGGGACCTGAAGCTTTCTTT.

The V and J genes are TRBV6-5 and TRBJ1-2; perhaps TRBD1 as D (6 bases). Trimming left V 4 bases short and J 1 base short, with 13 bases between. CDR1 is MNHEY and CDR2 is SVGAGI in the germline V gene. This CDR3 region has 15 residues. The CDR3 nucleotides are TGTGCCAGCAGTTTGCAGGGGTTCGATAACTATGGCTACACCTTC. As protein: CASSLQGFDNYGYTF.

J is TRBJ1-2 and V is TRBV3-1 (or the pseudogene TRBV3-2); D remains unclear. The V and J ends lost 1 base and 1 base respectively, with 7 bases between them. The V gene's germline CDR1 is LGHDT and CDR2 YNNKEL (reference sequence). This CDR3 contains 14 residues. This CDR3 is CASSQGHSNYGYTF. CDR3 nucleotide sequence: TGTGCCAGCAGCCAAGGGCACAGTAACTATGGCTACACCTTC.

This chain uses TRBV7-9 with TRBJ1-2; 8 bases are a match to TRBD1. Germline lookup yields CDR1 SEHNR and CDR2 FQNEAQ (reference sequence). V lost 5 bases to trimming and J lost 8 bases; unmatched junction nucleotides: 7. The CDR3 is 13 amino acids. The CDR3 nucleotides read TGTGCCAGCAGCCGGGACAGGAATAGCGGCTACACCTTC. Protein: CASSRDRNSGYTF.

J is TRBJ2-2 and V is TRBV11-3, with D possibly TRBD1 on 5 matching bases. Per germline, CDR1 SGHNT and CDR2 YENEEA. V was pared by 2 bases and J by 4 bases, with 11 bases between. This CDR3 region has 15 residues. CDR3 nucleotide sequence: TGTGCCAGCAGCTTAAATCCAGGGCCCACCGGGGAGCTGTTTTTT. It codes for CASSLNPGPTGELFF.